The sequence of this T cell receptor beta chain was determined in a study of blood T cell repertoires in COVID-19 (dated by TCRdb to 2018 to 2020). General notes on the study: The collaborator samples originated in the United States, Italy and Spain and spanned the acute and convalescent phases of COVID-19. The repertoires were released in a freely available public database intended as a resource for research on the immune response to SARS-CoV-2. Where available, HLA class I and class II types were taken from metadata supplied by the sample provider and were not determined by assay-based typing. The samples were drawn from the first 160 participants of the ongoing ImmuneRACE study and from about 1,200 subjects provided by 6 global collaborators. Deeply sampled blood TCRbeta repertoires from subjects exposed to, actively infected with, or recovered from COVID-19 were included in the dataset. Sample metadata almost always included a de-identified subject ID, COVID-19 status, age in years and sex. The material from the prospective study consisted of cDNA or gDNA derived from T cells, B-cell-depleted T cells, or PBMCs.

The immunoSEQ Assay, a bias-controlled multiplex PCR, was used to amplify TCRbeta CDR3 regions from genomic DNA. In the source study's methods: The number of nucleated cells in each sample was estimated from the amplification of reference gene primers within the assay. Sequence reads were collapsed and filtered to measure the absolute abundance of every unique TCRbeta CDR3 rearrangement. For each sample, productive Simpson clonality was calculated as the square root of Simpson's diversity index across productive rearrangements. TCRdb retrieved this table from immuneACCESS and kept in-frame rearrangements only. Not all clones are present; in checked studies, unresolved V genes account for under half, and no reason is known for the remainder. The V and J calls and the clone size are those of that table, but D and trimming were determined from the DNA. The sample includes 90,000 to 110,000 clones, with roughly 82% observed a single time. In total, the top ten clones hold 7.9% of the sample.

Results and caveats for the whole study, not just this receptor: Clinical and demographic metadata were provided uncurated, with the amount varying by source and participant.

The cysteine opens and the phenylalanine closes a CDR3 of 14 amino acids. CDR3 DNA only is kept here, 42 bases in frame from base 1. From the germline V gene, CDR1 is MNHNS and CDR2 is SASEGT. V is shortened by 1 base, J by 4 bases, and the region joining them spans 11 bases. About this clone itself: Its antigen is not yet known. One base away there is no much larger clone; base qualities are not given.

Whole blood was collected in K2EDTA tubes by collaborating institutions according to the institutions' own protocols. For TCRbeta analysis, collaborators shipped samples as frozen whole blood, isolated PBMCs, or DNA extracted from either of those sample types. The origin of this receptor is a woman aged 80 or over with active or convalescent COVID-19. The sample comprised peripheral blood. Recombination connected TRBV6-1 to TRBJ2-7, and TRBD1 may be the D gene, going by 6 matching bases. The CDR3 has the sequence CASSEGQVGYEQYF. The nucleotide sequence is TGTGCCAGCAGTGAAGGACAGGTCGGTTACGAGCAGTACTTC.